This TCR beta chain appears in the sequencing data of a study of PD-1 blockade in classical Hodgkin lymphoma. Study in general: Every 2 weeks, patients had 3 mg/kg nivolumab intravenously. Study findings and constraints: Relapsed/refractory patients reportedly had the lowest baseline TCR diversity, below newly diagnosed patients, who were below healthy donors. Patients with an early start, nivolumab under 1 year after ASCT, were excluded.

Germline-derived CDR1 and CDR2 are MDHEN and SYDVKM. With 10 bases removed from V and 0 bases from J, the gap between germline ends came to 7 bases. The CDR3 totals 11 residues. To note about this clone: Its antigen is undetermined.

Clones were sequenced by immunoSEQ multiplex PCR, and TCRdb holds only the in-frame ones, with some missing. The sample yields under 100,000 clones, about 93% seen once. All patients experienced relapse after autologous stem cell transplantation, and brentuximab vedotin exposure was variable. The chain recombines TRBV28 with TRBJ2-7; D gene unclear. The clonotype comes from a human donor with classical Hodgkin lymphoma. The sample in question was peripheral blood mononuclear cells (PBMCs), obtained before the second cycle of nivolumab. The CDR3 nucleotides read TGTGCCACCGCGAGCTCCTACGAGCAGTACTTC. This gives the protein CATASSYEQYF.